This T cell receptor (beta chain) was observed in a study of response to subunit inactivated influenza vaccine. Overall study findings and caveats: The authors proposed limited new T cell recruitment per seasonal influenza vaccination.

The CDR3 extends over 11 amino acids. Trimming left V 7 bases short and J 3 bases short, with 10 bases between. Germline V lookup: CDR1 SQVTM, CDR2 ANQGSEA. This clonotype has at least ten counts. Its specificity is not known. TCRdb re-called the RT-PCR reads with MiXCR, one entry per CDR3 protein. The data contain more than 600,000 distinct CDR3 sequences, less than 20% of them singletons. The specimen comprised PBMCs from blood, sampled 4 to 6 days after vaccination. This clonotype was obtained from a man over 45 who received an inactivated influenza vaccine. The rearrangement links TRBV29-1 to TRBJ2-7; D is uncertain. CDR3 sequence: CSGASGYEQYF. The CDR3 DNA sequence: TGCAGCGGTGCATCGGGCTACGAGCAGTACTTC.